The 9 T cell receptor beta chains listed next were all sequenced from one sample in a study of T cell responses to AZD1222 COVID-19 vaccine. The method was immunoSEQ multiplex PCR; TCRdb's version includes in-frame clones alone and lacks a portion of them. The sample has approximately 150,000 clones; 80% to 95% are singletons. Material: peripheral blood, obtained on day 0 of AZD1222 vaccination. The receptor set was obtained from an adult in good health.

The J gene is TRBJ1-1, the V gene TRBV7-9, with 7 nucleotides matching TRBD1. Germline V lookup: CDR1 SEHNR, CDR2 FQNEAQ (reference sequence). This CDR3 contains 14 residues. V was clipped by 7 bases and J by 5 bases; unmatched bases: 10. The chain's CDR3 is CASKDRLSGTEAFF. In DNA form, the CDR3 reads TGTGCCAGCAAGGACAGGCTATCGGGAACTGAAGCTTTCTTT.

The chain recombines TRBV7-8 with TRBJ2-1, with 9 bases lining up with TRBD2. The CDR3 length is 20 residues. V lost 1 base, J lost 9 bases, and 22 bases stayed unmatched. CDR1 is SGHVS, CDR2 FQNEAQ, per germline. CDR3 residues: CASSLGLAVMGGGPVGEQFF. Written as DNA, the CDR3 is TGTGCCAGCAGCTTAGGACTAGCGGTAATGGGGGGGGGCCCCGTGGGTGAGCAGTTCTTC.

The chain links TRBV1 to TRBJ1-5; TRBD1 was called by the table and not checked on the DNA. TRBV1 is annotated as a pseudogene. The CDR3 has 12 residues. The CDR3 DNA reads TGCACCAGCACCGGACATCGGAAAGCCCAGCATTTT. Translated, it gives CTSTGHRKAQHF.

V usage is TRBV6-1 and J usage is TRBJ1-2; TRBD1 aligns across 7 bases. Per germline, CDR1 MNHNS and CDR2 SASEGT. The trim removed 3 bases at V and 4 bases at J, leaving 11 bases unmatched. This CDR3 contains 16 residues. CDR3 in DNA: TGTGCCAGCAGTGAGGACCCCGGGACAGTCTCCTATGGCTACACCTTC. Translated, it gives CASSEDPGTVSYGYTF.

The V call is TRBV6-6, the J call TRBJ2-7; TRBD1 matches at 8 bases. Germline lookup yields CDR1 MNHNY and CDR2 SVGAGI (reference sequence). V was pared by 5 bases and J by 2 bases, with 5 bases of the junction left unmatched. The CDR3 loop spans 14 amino acids. As DNA, the CDR3 is TGTGCCAGCAGTGCCGGGACAGGCACCTACGAGCAGTACTTC. Amino acids: CASSAGTGTYEQYF.

The chain couples TRBV30 to TRBJ2-5; D gene uncertain. The CDR3 covers 14 residues. Germline lookup yields CDR1 GTSNPN and CDR2 SVGIG (reference sequence). Trimming cost V 3 bases and J 5 bases, with 16 bases left between them. CDR3 in amino acids: CAWRQHGLSETQYF. The CDR3 DNA sequence: TGTGCCTGGAGGCAGCACGGGTTGAGTGAGACCCAGTACTTC.

The chain links TRBV18 to TRBJ2-1; TRBD2 might be the D (5 bases). The CDR3 is 20 residues long. Trimming cost V 0 bases and J 2 bases, with 23 bases left between them. Per germline, CDR1 KGHSH and CDR2 LQKENI. The CDR3 spells CASSPPDEFGAVQPYNEQFF. CDR3 nucleotide sequence: TGTGCCAGCTCACCACCGGATGAGTTCGGAGCGGTTCAACCCTACAATGAGCAGTTCTTC.

The V gene is TRBV3-1 (or the pseudogene TRBV3-2), the J gene TRBJ2-7, with D perhaps given as TRBD1 or TRBD2 (6 bases each). Trimming stripped 0 bases from V and 4 bases from J, with 19 bases between. The CDR3 extends over 17 amino acids. The germline V gene has CDR1 LGHDT and CDR2 YNNKEL (reference sequence). The CDR3 DNA reads TGTGCCAGCAGCCAAGATCCACCCGGGGGCACGGTATACGAGCAGTACTTC. Its translation is CASSQDPPGGTVYEQYF.

The chain combines TRBV29-1 with TRBJ1-3; the D gene is possibly TRBD1 (6 bases). The CDR3 is 12 residues long. V lost 6 bases, J lost 3 bases, and 9 bases lay in between. Germline CDR1 reads SQVTM; CDR2 reads ANQGSEA. As DNA, the CDR3 is TGCAGCGTCTTGGACAGTGGAAACACCATATATTTT. Translated, it gives CSVLDSGNTIYF. Drawing the rest from reference TRBV29-1 and TRBJ1-3, the complete variable domain is SAVISQKPSRDICQRGTSLTIQCQVDSQVTMMFWYRQQPGQSLTLIATANQGSEATYESGFVIDKFPISRPNLTFSTLTVSNMSPEDSSIYLCSVLDSGNTIYFGEGSWLTVV.